These 7 T cell receptor beta chains were all obtained from the same sample, sequenced in a study of prognosis after radiotherapy for stage I lung cancer. Genomic DNA was subjected to two-round multiplex PCR for amplification of TCR beta CDR3. First-round PCR amplification was performed with primers specific to each TRBV and TRBJ gene. TCRdb re-called the multiplex PCR reads with MiXCR, one entry per CDR3 protein. The sample yields fewer than 15,000 distinct CDR3 sequences, about 51% seen once. Material: PBMCs, obtained before or after stereotactic body radiation therapy (not recorded which). The origin of the receptors is a donor of 50 years or more with non-small cell lung cancer.

This clonotype showed up many times. The chain joins TRBV28 to TRBJ1-5; possibly TRBD1 for D (6 bases). Trimming stripped 6 bases from V and 4 bases from J, with 19 bases between. The CDR3 length is 16 residues. The V gene's germline CDR1 is MDHEN and CDR2 SYDVKM. CDR3 DNA: TGTGCCAGCAGGATAGGGGTCGTGGGGGCGAATCAGCCCCAGCATTTT. Its protein product is CASRIGVVGANQPQHF.

This chain links TRBV2 with TRBJ2-5; D is perhaps TRBD1 (5 bases). The CDR3 is 13 amino acids. V was cut by 8 bases and J by 5 bases, with 15 bases left in between. Germline V gene sequence: CDR1 SNHLY, CDR2 FYNNEI. As DNA, the CDR3 is TGTGCCAGCGGCAGGGCCCCGGGTGAGACCCAGTACTTC. Translated, it gives CASGRAPGETQYF.

This clonotype showed up many times. The chain couples TRBV7-6 to TRBJ1-4; maybe TRBD1 (5 bases). The germline gives CDR1 SGHVS, CDR2 FNYEAQ. The CDR3 is 15 amino acids. Trimming shortened V by 3 bases and J by 0 bases, and 8 bases separated the two germline ends. The CDR3 loop is CASSFRTTTNEKLFF. In DNA, the CDR3 is TGTGCCAGCAGCTTTAGGACAACAACTAATGAAAAACTGTTTTTT.

Turning to this clonotype: The CDR3 carries no conserved terminal phenylalanine or tryptophan, so it likely arises from a read error. The DNA is left out, because the CDR3 cannot be placed on it with certainty; the CDR3 is given as TCRdb lists it. The chain employs TRBV9 and TRBJ2-3; TRBD1 was called by the table and not checked on the DNA. The germline gives CDR1 SGDLS, CDR2 YYNGEE. The CDR3 has 14 amino acids, counting both end residues. CDR3 sequence reads: CASRQEGGTGTQYL.

Sample share makes this clonotype medium-sized. This chain connects TRBV28 to TRBJ2-1; 9 nucleotides line up with TRBD1. V shed 2 bases and J 6 bases; nucleotides not matched to a gene: 11. Germline values: CDR1 MDHEN, CDR2 SYDVKM. The CDR3 is made up of 17 amino acids. In DNA, the CDR3 is TGTGCCAGCAGTTTAGGTACAGGGGGCGCAGGGGTCAATGAGCAGTTCTTC. Translating it yields CASSLGTGGAGVNEQFF.

This clonotype has only one observation. A single base separates this from a much larger clone, so it may be a read error. The chain employs TRBV4-1 and TRBJ2-1, with a tentative D call TRBD1 (5 bases). The CDR3 sequence is 15 residues long. V lost 4 bases and J lost 8, with 18 bases in between. The germline CDR1 and CDR2 sequences are MGHRA and YSYEKL. The CDR3 here is CASSRTSYRRDEQFF. The CDR3, as DNA: TGCGCCAGCAGCCGAACCTCGTACAGGCGAGATGAGCAGTTCTTC.

The sample holds many counts of this clonotype. J is TRBJ2-7 and V is TRBV15; the match to TRBD1 covers 10 bases. Germline CDR1 and CDR2: LNHNV and YYDKDF (reference sequence). The length of the CDR3 is 14 residues. The J segment lost 7 bases and the V segment lost 3 bases, leaving 6 bases of the junction unmatched. The CDR3 region is CATSRGRDRGEQYF. The CDR3 DNA reads as TGTGCCACCAGCAGGGGCCGGGACAGGGGTGAGCAGTACTTC.